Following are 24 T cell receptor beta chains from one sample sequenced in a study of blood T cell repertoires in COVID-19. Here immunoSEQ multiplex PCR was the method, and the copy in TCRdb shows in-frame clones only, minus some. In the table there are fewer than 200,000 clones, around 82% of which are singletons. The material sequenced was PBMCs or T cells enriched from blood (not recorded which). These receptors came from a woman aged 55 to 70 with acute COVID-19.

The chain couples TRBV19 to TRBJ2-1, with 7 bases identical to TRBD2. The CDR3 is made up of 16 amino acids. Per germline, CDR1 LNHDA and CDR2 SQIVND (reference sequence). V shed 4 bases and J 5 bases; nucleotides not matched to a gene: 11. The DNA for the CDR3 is TGTGCCAGTAGTAAGGCCCGCGGGGGAGGTGACAATGAGCAGTTCTTC. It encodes CASSKARGGGDNEQFF.

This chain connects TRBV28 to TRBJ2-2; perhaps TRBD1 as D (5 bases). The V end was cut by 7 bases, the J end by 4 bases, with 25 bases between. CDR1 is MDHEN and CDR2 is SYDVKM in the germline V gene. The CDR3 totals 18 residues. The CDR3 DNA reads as TGTGCCAGCAAAAGGCGGCAGGGTAAGGTTGCAAGCACCGGGGAGCTGTTTTTT. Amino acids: CASKRRQGKVASTGELFF.

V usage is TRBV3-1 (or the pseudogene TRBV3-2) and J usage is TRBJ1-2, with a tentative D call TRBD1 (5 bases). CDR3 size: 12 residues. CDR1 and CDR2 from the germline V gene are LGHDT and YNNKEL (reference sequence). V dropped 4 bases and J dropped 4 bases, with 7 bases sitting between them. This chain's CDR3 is CASSRDSYGYTF. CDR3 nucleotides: TGTGCCAGCAGCCGAGACAGCTATGGCTACACCTTC.

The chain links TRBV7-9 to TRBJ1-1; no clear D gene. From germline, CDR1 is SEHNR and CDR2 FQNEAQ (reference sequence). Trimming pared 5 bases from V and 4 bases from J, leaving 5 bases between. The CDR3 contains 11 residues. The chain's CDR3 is CASSRVTEAFF. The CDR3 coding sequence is TGTGCCAGCAGCCGAGTCACTGAAGCTTTCTTT. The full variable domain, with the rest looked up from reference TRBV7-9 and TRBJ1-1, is DTGVSQNPRHKITKRGQNVTFRCDPISEHNRLYWYRQTLGQGPEFLTYFQNEAQLEKSRLLSDRFSAERPKGSFSTLEIQRTEQGDSAMYLCASSRVTEAFFGQGTRLTVV.

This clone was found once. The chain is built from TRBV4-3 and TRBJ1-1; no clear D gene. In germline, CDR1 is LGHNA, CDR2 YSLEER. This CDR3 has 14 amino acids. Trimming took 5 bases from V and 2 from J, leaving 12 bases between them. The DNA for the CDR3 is TGCGCCAGCAGCTATAATACATTAAACACTGAAGCTTTCTTT. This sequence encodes CASSYNTLNTEAFF.

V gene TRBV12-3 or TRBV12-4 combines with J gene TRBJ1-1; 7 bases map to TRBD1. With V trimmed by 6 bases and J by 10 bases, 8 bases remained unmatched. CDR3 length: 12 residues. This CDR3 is CASRNIDRAAFF. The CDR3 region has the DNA TGTGCCAGCAGAAATATAGACAGGGCAGCTTTCTTT.

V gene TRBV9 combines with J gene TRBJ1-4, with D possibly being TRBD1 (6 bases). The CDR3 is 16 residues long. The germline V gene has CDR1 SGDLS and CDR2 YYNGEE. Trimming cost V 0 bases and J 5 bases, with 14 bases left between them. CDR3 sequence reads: CASSVGGGDTNEKLFF. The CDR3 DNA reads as TGTGCCAGCAGCGTAGGAGGGGGGGATACCAATGAAAAACTGTTTTTT. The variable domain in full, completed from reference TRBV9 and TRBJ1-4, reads DSGVTQTPKHLITATGQRVTLRCSPRSGDLSVYWYQQSLDQGLQFLIQYYNGEERAKGNILERFSAQQFPDLHSELNLSSLELGDSALYFCASSVGGGDTNEKLFFGSGTQLSVL.

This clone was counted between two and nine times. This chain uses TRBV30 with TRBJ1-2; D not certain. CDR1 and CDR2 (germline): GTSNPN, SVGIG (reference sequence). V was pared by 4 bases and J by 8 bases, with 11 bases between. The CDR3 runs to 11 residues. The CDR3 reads CAWKAIGGYTF. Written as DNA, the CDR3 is TGTGCCTGGAAGGCAATCGGGGGCTACACCTTC.

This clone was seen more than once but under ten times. This CDR3 is CASRTGGVGYGYTF. The CDR3 DNA sequence: TGTGCCAGCAGAACAGGGGGAGTTGGCTATGGCTACACCTTC. The gene calls are TRBV6-5 and TRBJ1-2; the match to TRBD1 covers 8 bases. V dropped 6 bases and J dropped 4; count of bases not matched to a gene: 7. Germline CDR1 reads MNHEY; CDR2 reads SVGAGI. This CDR3 contains 14 residues.

The CDR3 loop is CASSVGVGRDSYEQYF. Here the CDR3 DNA reads TGTGCCAGCAGCGTAGGGGTGGGGCGGGACTCCTACGAGCAGTACTTC. V usage is TRBV9 and J usage is TRBJ2-7; possibly TRBD2 for D (6 bases). Germline V gene data show CDR1 as SGDLS and CDR2 as YYNGEE. Trimming removed 0 bases at V and 0 bases at J, with 13 bases between. The CDR3 is 16 amino acids.

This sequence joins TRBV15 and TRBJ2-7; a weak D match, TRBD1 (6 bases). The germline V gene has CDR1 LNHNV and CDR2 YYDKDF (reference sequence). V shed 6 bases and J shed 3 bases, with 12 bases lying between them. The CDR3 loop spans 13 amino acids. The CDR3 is CATSRDTYYEQYF. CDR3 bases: TGTGCCACCAGTCGGGACACTTACTACGAGCAGTACTTC.

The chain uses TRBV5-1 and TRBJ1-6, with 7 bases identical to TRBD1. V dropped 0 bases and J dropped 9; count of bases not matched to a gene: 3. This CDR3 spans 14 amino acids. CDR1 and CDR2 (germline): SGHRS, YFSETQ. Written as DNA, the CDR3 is TGCGCCAGCAGCTTGGGACAGGGAGGTTCACCCCTCCACTTT. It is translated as CASSLGQGGSPLHF.

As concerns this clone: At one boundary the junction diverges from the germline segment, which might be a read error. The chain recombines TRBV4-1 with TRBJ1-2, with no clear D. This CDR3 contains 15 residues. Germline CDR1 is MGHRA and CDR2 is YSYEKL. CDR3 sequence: CASRQVHTPGYGYTF. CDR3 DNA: TGCGCCAGCAGACAAGTACACACACCGGGATATGGCTACACCTTC.

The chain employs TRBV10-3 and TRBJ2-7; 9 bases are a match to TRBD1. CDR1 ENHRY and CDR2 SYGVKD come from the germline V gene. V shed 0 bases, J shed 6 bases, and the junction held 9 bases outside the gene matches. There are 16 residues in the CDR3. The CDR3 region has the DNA TGTGCCATCAGTGAGTCTCGTGGGACAGGGATAGGCGAGCAGTACTTC. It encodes CAISESRGTGIGEQYF.

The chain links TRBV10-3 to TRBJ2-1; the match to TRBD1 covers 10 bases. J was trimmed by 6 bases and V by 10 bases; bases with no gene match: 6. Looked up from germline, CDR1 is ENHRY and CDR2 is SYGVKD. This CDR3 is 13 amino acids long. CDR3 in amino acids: CATRDRGVNEQFF. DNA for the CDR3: TGTGCCACCCGGGACAGGGGAGTCAATGAGCAGTTCTTC.

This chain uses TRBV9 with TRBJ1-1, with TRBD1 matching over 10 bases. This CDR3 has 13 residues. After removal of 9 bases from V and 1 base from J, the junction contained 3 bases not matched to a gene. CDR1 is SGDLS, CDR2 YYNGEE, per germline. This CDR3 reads CATGQGGNTEAFF. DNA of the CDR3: TGTGCCACTGGACAGGGGGGGAACACTGAAGCTTTCTTT.

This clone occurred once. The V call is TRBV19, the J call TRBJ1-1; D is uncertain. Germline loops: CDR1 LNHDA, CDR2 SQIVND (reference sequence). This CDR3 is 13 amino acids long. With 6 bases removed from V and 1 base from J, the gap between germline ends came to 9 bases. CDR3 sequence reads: CASSSIRNTEAFF. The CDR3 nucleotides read TGTGCCAGTAGCAGTATAAGGAACACTGAAGCTTTCTTT.

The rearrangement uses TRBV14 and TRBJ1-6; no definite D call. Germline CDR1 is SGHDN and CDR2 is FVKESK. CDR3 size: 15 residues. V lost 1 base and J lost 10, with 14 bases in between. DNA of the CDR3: TGTGCCAGCAGCCAAGGAACCCGGACGGGATCACCCCTCCACTTT. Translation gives CASSQGTRTGSPLHF.

The CDR3 bases are TGTGCCAGCTCACTCACCCGGGGCTACACCTTC. This sequence encodes CASSLTRGYTF. V and J are TRBV18 and TRBJ1-2, with D unclear. The CDR3 sequence is 11 residues long. The V and J ends lost 4 bases and 8 bases respectively, with 8 bases between them. Germline V gene lookup returns CDR1 KGHSH and CDR2 LQKENI.

In DNA, the CDR3 is TGTGCCAGCTCGGACAGGAACACCGGGGAGCTGTTTTTT. Translating it yields CASSDRNTGELFF. The chain has TRBV18 and TRBJ2-2; D might be TRBD1 (6 bases). Per germline, CDR1 KGHSH and CDR2 LQKENI. CDR3 length: 13 residues. The ends were cut back, 6 bases at V and 1 base at J, with 6 bases in the middle.

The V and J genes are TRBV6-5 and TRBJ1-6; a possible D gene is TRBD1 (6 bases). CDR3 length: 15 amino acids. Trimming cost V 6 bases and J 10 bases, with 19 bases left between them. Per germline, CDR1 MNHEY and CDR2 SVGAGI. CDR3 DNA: TGTGCCAGCAGGATAATACAGGGAGTTTCCTCACCCCTCCACTTT. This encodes CASRIIQGVSSPLHF.

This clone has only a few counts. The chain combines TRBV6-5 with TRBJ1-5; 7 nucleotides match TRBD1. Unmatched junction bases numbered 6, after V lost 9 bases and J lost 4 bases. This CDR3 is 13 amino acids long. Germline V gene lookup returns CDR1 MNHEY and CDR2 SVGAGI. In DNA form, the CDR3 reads TGTGCCAGTTCGGGACAGCAAAATCAGCCCCAGCATTTT. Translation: CASSGQQNQPQHF.

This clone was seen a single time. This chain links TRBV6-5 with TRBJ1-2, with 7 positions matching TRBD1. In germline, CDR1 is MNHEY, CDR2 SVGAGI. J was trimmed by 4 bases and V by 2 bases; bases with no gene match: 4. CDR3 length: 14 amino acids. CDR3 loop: CASSYNRDSYGYTF. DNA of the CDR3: TGTGCCAGCAGTTACAACCGGGACAGCTATGGCTACACCTTC.

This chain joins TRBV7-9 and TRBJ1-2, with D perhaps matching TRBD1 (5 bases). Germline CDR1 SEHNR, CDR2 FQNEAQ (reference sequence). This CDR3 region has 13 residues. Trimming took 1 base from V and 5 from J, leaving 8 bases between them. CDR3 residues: CASSLGQLYGYTF. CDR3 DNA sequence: TGTGCCAGCAGCTTAGGACAGCTTTATGGCTACACCTTC. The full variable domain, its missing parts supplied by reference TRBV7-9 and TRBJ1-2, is DTGVSQNPRHKITKRGQNVTFRCDPISEHNRLYWYRQTLGQGPEFLTYFQNEAQLEKSRLLSDRFSAERPKGSFSTLEIQRTEQGDSAMYLCASSLGQLYGYTFGSGTRLTVV.